The 30 T cell receptor beta chains below all came from one sample that was sequenced in a study of regulatory T cells in long-lasting Graves disease. Researchers made TCR beta libraries by using iRepertoire HTBI primers and running Arm-PCR on CDR3 regions. TCRdb processed the multiplex PCR reads anew with MiXCR; each CDR3 protein has one entry. Of hundreds of thousands of distinct CDR3 sequences in the sample, roughly 16% are singletons; the top ten hold about 20%. Noted time point: newly diagnosed GD, antithyroid drugs for less than 3 months. Construction of the TCR library relied on RNA isolated from PBMCs. The same specimen was also included in a second study, on T cells in Graves' hyperthyroidism and ophthalmopathy.

The specimen was peripheral blood mononuclear cells (PBMCs), collected at new diagnosis, from a patient treated with antithyroid drugs. All receptors come from a woman aged 25 to 39 with Graves disease.

Notes on this clonotype: A much larger clone lies one base from this, so it may be a read error. The V gene is TRBV3-1, the J gene TRBJ2-3, with D unresolved. CDR1 and CDR2 (germline): LGHDT, YNNKEL (reference sequence). This CDR3 comprises 16 residues. CDR3 sequence: CASSQDGVGSIDTRYF. DNA for the CDR3: TGTGCCAGCAGCCAAGATGGAGTTGGCTCGATTGATACGCGGTATTTT.

At least ten counts were recorded for this clonotype. The chain uses TRBV3-1 and TRBJ2-1; D uncertain. V lost 6 bases and J lost 6, with 9 bases in between. This CDR3 has 12 amino acids. Germline V gene data show CDR1 as LGHDT and CDR2 as YNNKEL (reference sequence). The CDR3 reads CASSGQTNEQFF. DNA for the CDR3: TGTGCCAGCAGTGGCCAAACCAATGAGCAGTTCTTC.

In this sample, this clonotype turned up many times. This chain joins TRBV2 and TRBJ2-7; D possibly matches TRBD1 or TRBD2 (5 bases each). The V gene lost 6 bases and the J gene lost 4 bases, with 22 bases spanning the gap. Germline CDR1 SNHLY, CDR2 FYNNEI. The CDR3 runs 16 residues. DNA of the CDR3: TGTGCCAGCAGATCGATCCGGGGCCCGACGGGGTACGAGCAGTACTTC. Translation gives CASRSIRGPTGYEQYF.

This clonotype showed up just a few times. V gene TRBV5-5 combines with J gene TRBJ1-5, with D hard to call. The CDR3 length is 12 residues. Germline V CDR1 and CDR2: SGHKS, YYEKEE (reference sequence). The germline V and J ends were trimmed by 1 base and 12 bases, with 11 bases remaining between them. CDR3 in DNA: TGTGCCAGCAGCTTGACGGGGAAACTCCAGCATTTT. It is translated as CASSLTGKLQHF. The whole variable domain, filled in from reference TRBV5-5 and TRBJ1-5, reads DAGVTQSPTHLIKTRGQQVTLRCSPISGHKSVSWYQQVLGQGPQFIFQYYEKEERGRGNFPDRFSARQFPNYSSELNVNALLLGDSALYLCASSLTGKLQHFGDGTRLSIL.

The chain uses TRBV30 and TRBJ1-2; D is undetermined. Trimming stripped 0 bases from V and 3 bases from J, with 8 bases between. This CDR3 has 13 residues. Germline V gene sequence: CDR1 GTSNPN, CDR2 SVGIG (reference sequence). The CDR3 protein is CAWSVSTYYGYTF. As DNA, the CDR3 is TGTGCCTGGAGTGTCAGCACCTACTATGGCTACACCTTC.

V is TRBV11-2 and J is TRBJ2-1; the match to TRBD2 covers 14 bases. Germline assignment: CDR1 SGHAT and CDR2 FQNNGV. V shed 5 bases and J 8 bases; nucleotides not matched to a gene: 14. The CDR3 covers 18 residues. The CDR3 sequence: CASSLSWGGLAGVDEQFF. The CDR3 coding sequence is TGTGCCAGCAGCCTATCTTGGGGGGGACTAGCGGGAGTGGATGAGCAGTTCTTC.

At least ten counts were recorded for this clonotype. The chain couples TRBV28 to TRBJ1-5; TRBD1 aligns across 10 bases. V lost 5 bases and J lost 2; bases outside the gene matches: 3. Looked up from germline, CDR1 is MDHEN and CDR2 is SYDVKM. The CDR3 length is 15 residues. CDR3 protein: CASSGTGARNQPQHF. The CDR3 region has the DNA TGTGCCAGCAGTGGGACAGGGGCTCGCAATCAGCCCCAGCATTTT.

This clonotype was recorded a few times. The rearrangement joins TRBV6-1 to TRBJ2-3; unclear D gene. Trimming stripped 3 bases from V and 4 bases from J, with 5 bases between. In germline, CDR1 is MNHNS, CDR2 SASEGT. The CDR3 covers 12 residues. CDR3: CASSDWSDTQYF. CDR3 DNA sequence: TGTGCCAGCAGTGATTGGTCAGATACGCAGTATTTT.

The table lists this clonotype with many counts. The genes are TRBV3-1 and TRBJ2-1, with TRBD2 matching 8 bases. CDR1 is LGHDT and CDR2 is YNNKEL in the germline V gene (reference sequence). The CDR3 loop spans 12 amino acids. The trim removed 2 bases at V and 16 bases at J, leaving 7 bases unmatched. The CDR3 nucleotides are TGTGCCAGCAGCCAATGGGGGAGCGGGAGATTCTTC. Translation gives CASSQWGSGRFF.

This clonotype has a count of ten or more. This rearrangement joins TRBV3-1 to TRBJ2-3, with D uncertain. The length of the CDR3 is 12 residues. V lost 4 bases, J lost 2 bases, and 4 bases lay in between. Per germline, CDR1 LGHDT and CDR2 YNNKEL (reference sequence). The CDR3 DNA sequence: TGTGCCAGCAGCCGGGCCACAGATACGCAGTATTTT. Amino acids: CASSRATDTQYF.

There are many counts of this clonotype. The chain has TRBV6-1 and TRBJ1-2; possible D gene TRBD1, 6 bases. This CDR3 has 13 amino acids. V was clipped by 1 base and J by 8 bases, with 11 bases between them. Per germline, CDR1 MNHNS and CDR2 SASEGT. CDR3 residues: CASSEGYRDGYTF. As DNA, the CDR3 is TGTGCCAGCAGTGAAGGGTACAGGGACGGCTACACCTTC.

The rearrangement joins TRBV6-2 or TRBV6-3 to TRBJ2-7, with D possibly matching TRBD2 (5 bases). Germline V gene data show CDR1 as MNHEY and CDR2 as SVGEGT. The CDR3 has 14 residues. V was trimmed by 3 bases and J by 2 bases, leaving 11 bases between them. CDR3 nucleotides: TGTGCCAGCAGTTATCAACTAGTTACCTACGAGCAGTACTTC. Its protein is CASSYQLVTYEQYF.

Remarks on this clonotype: This may be a read error: a much more frequent sequence differs by one nucleotide. The chain is built from TRBV20-1 and TRBJ1-5; D is possibly TRBD1 (6 bases). This CDR3 has 16 residues. From germline, CDR1 is DFQATT and CDR2 SNEGSKA (reference sequence). The V end was cut by 5 bases, the J end by 6 bases, with 23 bases between. CDR3 in amino acids: CSARAGGQGVFQPQHF. The CDR3 coding sequence is TGCAGTGCTCGAGCTGGGGGCCAGGGAGTTTTTCAGCCCCAGCATTTT.

In its sample, this clonotype was seen a few times. The V gene is TRBV6-2 or TRBV6-3, the J gene TRBJ1-5; D unclear. The CDR3 consists of 14 residues. Germline V lookup: CDR1 MNHEY, CDR2 SVGEGT. V lost 2 bases and J 7 bases, leaving 12 bases between the germline ends. The CDR3 coding sequence is TGTGCCAGCAGTTACGCGGATTGGGGACAGCCCCAGCATTTT. It translates to CASSYADWGQPQHF.

This clonotype was observed a few times. This rearrangement joins TRBV28 to TRBJ2-7; unclear D gene. Germline V gene data show CDR1 as MDHEN and CDR2 as SYDVKM. V was pared by 1 base and J by 1 base, with 11 bases between. The CDR3 consists of 15 residues. The CDR3 DNA sequence: TGTGCCAGCAGTTTATTGGCCGGACGGTCCTACGAGCAGTACTTC. It codes for CASSLLAGRSYEQYF.

This clonotype was seen a handful of times. The gene calls are TRBV18 and TRBJ2-7; D remains ambiguous. The V and J ends lost 3 bases and 3 bases respectively, with 9 bases between them. Germline assignment: CDR1 KGHSH and CDR2 LQKENI. The length of the CDR3 is 13 residues. The CDR3 reads CASSPPLVYEQYF. DNA of the CDR3: TGTGCCAGCTCACCCCCTTTAGTCTACGAGCAGTACTTC.

This clonotype was counted many times. The chain recombines TRBV27 with TRBJ2-7; D uncertain. CDR3 length: 17 residues. Germline CDR1 and CDR2: MNHEY and SMNVEV (reference sequence). V gave up 4 bases and J gave up 4 bases, with 23 bases separating them. The CDR3, as DNA: TGTGCCAGCAGTTGGGCCCCACATTCCTCAGTCACTTACGAGCAGTACTTC. It encodes CASSWAPHSSVTYEQYF.

The chain recombines TRBV28 with TRBJ2-6; weak D call: TRBD2 (6 bases). Per germline, CDR1 MDHEN and CDR2 SYDVKM. The ends were cut back, 4 bases at V and 3 bases at J, with 16 bases in the middle. The CDR3 totals 17 residues. CDR3 bases: TGTGCCAGCAGTTCCCCGGCGGGGATAGTTGGGGCCAACGTCCTGACTTTC. Protein sequence: CASSSPAGIVGANVLTF.

This clonotype was observed at least ten times. The chain links TRBV28 to TRBJ1-5, with D possibly matching TRBD1 (5 bases). The V and J ends lost 2 bases and 6 bases respectively, with 11 bases between them. The CDR3 covers 14 residues. The V gene's germline CDR1 is MDHEN and CDR2 SYDVKM. CDR3 in DNA: TGTGCCAGCAGTTTAAGGCAGGGCAGTCAGCCCCAGCATTTT. Amino acids: CASSLRQGSQPQHF.

The chain recombines TRBV28 with TRBJ1-3; tentative D call: TRBD1 (5 bases). The CDR3 is 16 residues long. The V end lost 1 base, the J end lost 4 bases, and 14 bases lay between the germline ends. Germline CDR1 MDHEN, CDR2 SYDVKM. This chain's CDR3 is CASSLLGRGYGNTIYF. CDR3 DNA: TGTGCCAGCAGTTTATTGGGTCGGGGGTACGGAAACACCATATATTTT.

This clonotype has just a few counts. The chain is built from TRBV9 and TRBJ2-7; 13 bases agree with TRBD2. CDR3 length equals 16 residues. The V segment lost 4 bases and the J segment 6 bases; nucleotides outside the gene matches: 10. Germline V gene data show CDR1 as SGDLS and CDR2 as YYNGEE. CDR3 DNA: TGTGCCAGCAGCCCCCGAGATGGACTAGCGGGAGCCGAGCAGTACTTC. Translated: CASSPRDGLAGAEQYF.

The chain combines TRBV19 with TRBJ1-1, with unresolved D. The V end was cut by 4 bases, the J end by 1 base, with 16 bases between. Germline assignment: CDR1 LNHDA and CDR2 SQIVND (reference sequence). The CDR3 is 16 residues long. CDR3 sequence: CASSRPGGLGNTEAFF. The CDR3 DNA follows: TGTGCCAGTAGTAGGCCGGGCGGTCTGGGGAACACTGAAGCTTTCTTT.

As concerns this clonotype: Its ends do not fully match the called genes, so a read error is possible. The J gene is TRBJ2-3, the V gene TRBV30; 10 bases match TRBD2. The length of the CDR3 is 14 residues. Per germline, CDR1 GTSNPN and CDR2 SVGIG (reference sequence). This chain's CDR3 is CAWNGLAATDAQYF. CDR3 nucleotide sequence: TGTGCCTGGAACGGACTAGCGGCCACAGATGCGCAGTATTTT.

The chain recombines TRBV5-5 with TRBJ1-2, with D unclear. The germline V gene has CDR1 SGHKS and CDR2 YYEKEE (reference sequence). This CDR3 comprises 15 residues. The V and J ends lost 0 bases and 4 bases respectively, with 13 bases between them. The CDR3 nucleotides read TGTGCCAGCAGCTTGGGAGCAGAGAGGAGCTATGGCTACACCTTC. It yields the protein CASSLGAERSYGYTF.

The chain links TRBV30 to TRBJ1-2; 9 bases align to TRBD1. After removal of 3 bases from V and 7 bases from J, the junction contained 6 bases not matched to a gene. The CDR3 spans 13 residues. The germline gives CDR1 GTSNPN, CDR2 SVGIG (reference sequence). CDR3 DNA sequence: TGTGCCTGGAGCAAACAGGGGGCGGGTGGCTACACCTTC. Its translation: CAWSKQGAGGYTF.

In this sample, this clonotype turned up many times. V gene TRBV7-8 combines with J gene TRBJ1-5; no definite D call. With 8 bases removed from V and 2 bases from J, the gap between germline ends came to 16 bases. Germline values: CDR1 SGHVS, CDR2 FQNEAQ. CDR3 size: 15 residues. The chain's CDR3 is CASGKREYGNQPQHF. The CDR3 DNA is TGTGCCAGCGGCAAAAGGGAGTATGGCAATCAGCCCCAGCATTTT. The whole variable domain, filled in from reference TRBV7-8 and TRBJ1-5, reads GAGVSQSPRYKVAKRGQDVALRCDPISGHVSLFWYQQALGQGPEFLTYFQNEAQLDKSGLPSDRFFAERPEGSVSTLKIQRTQQEDSAVYLCASGKREYGNQPQHFGDGTRLSIL.

This clonotype was counted at least ten times. The chain is built from TRBV28 and TRBJ2-1; D uncertain. Germline CDR1 and CDR2: MDHEN and SYDVKM. The CDR3 runs 13 residues. V dropped 1 base and J dropped 8 bases, with 9 bases sitting between them. The CDR3 coding sequence is TGTGCCAGCAGTTTATATTCGCGCGATGAGCAGTTCTTC. As protein: CASSLYSRDEQFF.

Comments on this clonotype: A much larger clonotype is one base distant, so this may be a read error. The chain is built from TRBV7-8 and TRBJ2-7; 7 positions match TRBD1. CDR1 and CDR2 from the germline V gene are SGHVS and FQNEAQ. This CDR3 has 14 amino acids. CDR3 sequence: CAGSLTRDSYEQYF. In nucleotides, the CDR3 is TGTGCCGGCAGCTTAACCAGGGACAGCTACGAGCAGTACTTC.

At least ten counts were recorded for this clonotype. The chain links TRBV6-1 to TRBJ2-1; no reliable D call. Germline V gives CDR1 MNHNS, CDR2 SASEGT. The CDR3 is 17 amino acids. Trimming pared 5 bases from V and 0 bases from J, leaving 17 bases between. The CDR3 nucleotides read TGTGCCAGCAGTCCTCGACGGCCTGAAAGCTCCTACAATGAGCAGTTCTTC. The encoded protein is CASSPRRPESSYNEQFF.

This clonotype was detected only a few times. The chain employs TRBV5-1 and TRBJ2-3; TRBD2 matches 12 bases. This CDR3 is built from 17 residues. The germline V gene encodes CDR1 SGHRS and CDR2 YFSETQ. The V and J ends lost 2 bases and 4 bases, in that order; junction bases with no gene match: 8. CDR3 coding DNA: TGCGCCAGCAGCTTTCTTCTAGCGGGAGGGCCGCCAGATACGCAGTATTTT. Protein product: CASSFLLAGGPPDTQYF.